Sequencing of this TCR beta chain was carried out in a study of response to subunit inactivated influenza vaccine. This clonotype was counted between two and nine times. The antigen is not known. One entry per CDR3 protein, called by TCRdb with MiXCR from the RT-PCR reads. Of hundreds of thousands of distinct CDR3 sequences in the sample, approximately 7.7% are singletons; the top ten hold 10% to 15%. Findings and caveats of the study: With each seasonal influenza vaccination, the authors suggested, few new T cells are recruited.

V was pared by 5 bases and J by 5 bases, with 13 bases of the junction left unmatched. The CDR3 covers 16 residues. This TCR came from a man between 45 and 75 years old who received an inactivated influenza vaccine. The rearrangement joins TRBV12-3 or TRBV12-4 to TRBJ2-5; 8 bases align to TRBD1. Here the sequenced sample was PBMCs from blood, taken roughly 24 months after vaccination. The CDR3 loop reads CASSRRSGGGSETQYF. The CDR3 DNA follows: TGTGCCAGCAGTCGTAGGTCAGGGGGCGGTTCGGAGACCCAGTACTTC.